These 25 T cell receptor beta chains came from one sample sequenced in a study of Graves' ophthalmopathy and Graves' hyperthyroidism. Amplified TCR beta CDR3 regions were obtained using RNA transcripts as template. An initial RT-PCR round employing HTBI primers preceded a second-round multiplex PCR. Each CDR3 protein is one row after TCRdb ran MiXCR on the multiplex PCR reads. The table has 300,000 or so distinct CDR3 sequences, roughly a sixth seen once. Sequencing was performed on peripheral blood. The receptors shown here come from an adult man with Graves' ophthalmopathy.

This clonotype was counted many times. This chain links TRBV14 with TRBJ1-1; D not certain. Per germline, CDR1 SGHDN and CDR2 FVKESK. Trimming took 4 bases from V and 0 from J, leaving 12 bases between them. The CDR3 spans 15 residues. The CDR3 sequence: CASSRWGIMNTEAFF. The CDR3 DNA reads TGTGCCAGCAGCCGTTGGGGAATAATGAACACTGAAGCTTTCTTT.

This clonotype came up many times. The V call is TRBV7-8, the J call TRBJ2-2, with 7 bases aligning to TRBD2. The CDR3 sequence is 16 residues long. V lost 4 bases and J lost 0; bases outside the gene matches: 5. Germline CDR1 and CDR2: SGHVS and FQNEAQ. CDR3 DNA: TGTGCCAGCAGCTATCCGGGACTAACGAACACCGGGGAGCTGTTTTTT. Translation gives CASSYPGLTNTGELFF.

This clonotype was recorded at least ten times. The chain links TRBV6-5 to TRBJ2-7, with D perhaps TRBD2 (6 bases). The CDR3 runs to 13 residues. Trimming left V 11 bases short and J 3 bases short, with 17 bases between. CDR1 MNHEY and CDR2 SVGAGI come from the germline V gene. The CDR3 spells CAANSAGSYEQYF. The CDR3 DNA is TGTGCCGCCAACTCGGCGGGAAGCTACGAGCAGTACTTC.

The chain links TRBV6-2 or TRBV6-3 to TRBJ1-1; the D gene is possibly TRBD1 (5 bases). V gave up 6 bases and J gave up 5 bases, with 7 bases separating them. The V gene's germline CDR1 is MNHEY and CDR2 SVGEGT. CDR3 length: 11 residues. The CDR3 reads CASSRETEAFF. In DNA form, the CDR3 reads TGTGCCAGCAGCAGGGAAACTGAAGCTTTCTTT.

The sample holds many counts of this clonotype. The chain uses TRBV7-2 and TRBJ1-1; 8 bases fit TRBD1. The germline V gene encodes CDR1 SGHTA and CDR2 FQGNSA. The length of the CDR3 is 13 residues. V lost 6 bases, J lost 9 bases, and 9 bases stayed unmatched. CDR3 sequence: CASSKGQAGKAFF. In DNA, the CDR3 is TGTGCCAGCAGTAAGGGACAGGCTGGCAAAGCTTTCTTT.

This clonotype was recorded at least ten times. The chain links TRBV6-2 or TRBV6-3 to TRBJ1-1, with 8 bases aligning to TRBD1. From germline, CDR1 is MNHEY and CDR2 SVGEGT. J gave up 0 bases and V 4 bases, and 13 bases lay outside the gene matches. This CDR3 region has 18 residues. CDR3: CASSSDLDRGDLNTEAFF. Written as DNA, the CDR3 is TGTGCCAGCAGTTCGGACCTAGACAGGGGAGACTTGAACACTGAAGCTTTCTTT.

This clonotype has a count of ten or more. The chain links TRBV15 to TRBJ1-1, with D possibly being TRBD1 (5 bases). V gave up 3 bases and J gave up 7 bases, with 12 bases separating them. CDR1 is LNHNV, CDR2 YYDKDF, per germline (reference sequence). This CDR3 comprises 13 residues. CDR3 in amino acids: CATSSDIGVEAFF. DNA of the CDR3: TGTGCCACCAGCAGTGATATAGGGGTTGAAGCTTTCTTT.

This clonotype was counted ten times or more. The CDR3 region has the DNA TGCGCCAGCAGCCAAGATCGCGAGGGCCCGAGCTCCTACGAGCAGTACTTC. It is translated as CASSQDREGPSSYEQYF. V is TRBV4-1 and J is TRBJ2-7; D may be TRBD2 (5 bases). The CDR3 totals 17 residues. Trimming removed 0 bases at V and 0 bases at J, with 15 bases between. CDR1 and CDR2 (germline): MGHRA, YSYEKL.

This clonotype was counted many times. This CDR3 is CASSQTGRTPLHF. The CDR3 DNA is TGTGCCAGCAGCCAAACGGGCCGGACACCCCTCCACTTT. The chain combines TRBV6-1 with TRBJ1-6; D gene uncertain. Germline CDR1 MNHNS, CDR2 SASEGT. Deletions cut 6 bases from V and 11 bases from J, with 14 bases between. This CDR3 comprises 13 residues.

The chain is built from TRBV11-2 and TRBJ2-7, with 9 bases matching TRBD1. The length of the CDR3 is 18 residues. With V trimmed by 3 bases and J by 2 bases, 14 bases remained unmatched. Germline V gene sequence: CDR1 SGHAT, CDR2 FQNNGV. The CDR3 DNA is TGTGCCAGCAGCTTTTTGGGGGATGTTAGGACAGGGGCCTACGAGCAGTACTTC. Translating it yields CASSFLGDVRTGAYEQYF.

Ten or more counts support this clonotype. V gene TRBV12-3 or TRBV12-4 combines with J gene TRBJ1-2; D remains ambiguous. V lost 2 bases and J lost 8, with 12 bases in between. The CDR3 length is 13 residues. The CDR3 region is CASSLNTPSGYTF. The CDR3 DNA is TGTGCCAGCAGTTTAAATACCCCATCGGGCTACACCTTC.

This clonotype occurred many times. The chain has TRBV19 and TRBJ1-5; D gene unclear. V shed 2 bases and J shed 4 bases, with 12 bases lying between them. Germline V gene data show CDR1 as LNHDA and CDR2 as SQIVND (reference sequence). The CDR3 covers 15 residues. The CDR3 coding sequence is TGTGCCAGTAGTATATCGCGCAGGACGAATCAGCCCCAGCATTTT. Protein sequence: CASSISRRTNQPQHF.

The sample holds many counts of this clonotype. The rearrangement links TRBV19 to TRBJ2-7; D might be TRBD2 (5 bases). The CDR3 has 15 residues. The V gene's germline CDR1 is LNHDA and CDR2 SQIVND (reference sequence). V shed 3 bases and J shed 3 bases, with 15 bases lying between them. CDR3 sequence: CASSISEGGDYEQYF. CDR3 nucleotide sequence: TGTGCCAGTAGTATCTCCGAGGGTGGGGACTACGAGCAGTACTTC.

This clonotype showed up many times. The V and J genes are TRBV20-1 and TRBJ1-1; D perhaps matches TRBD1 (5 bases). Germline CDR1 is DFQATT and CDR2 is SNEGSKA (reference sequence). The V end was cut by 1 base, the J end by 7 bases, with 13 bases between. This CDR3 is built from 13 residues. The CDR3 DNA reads TGCAGTGCTAGAGGACGGGGGGGTTTTGAAGCTTTCTTT. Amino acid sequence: CSARGRGGFEAFF.

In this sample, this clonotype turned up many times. CDR3 DNA sequence: TGTGCCAGCAGCTCGGACAGGGGGCGAAGTCAGCCCCAGCATTTT. This encodes CASSSDRGRSQPQHF. The V and J genes are TRBV7-2 and TRBJ1-5; 11 nucleotides match TRBD1. Germline V lookup: CDR1 SGHTA, CDR2 FQGNSA. The CDR3 contains 15 residues. V shed 4 bases, J shed 6 bases, and the junction held 5 bases outside the gene matches.

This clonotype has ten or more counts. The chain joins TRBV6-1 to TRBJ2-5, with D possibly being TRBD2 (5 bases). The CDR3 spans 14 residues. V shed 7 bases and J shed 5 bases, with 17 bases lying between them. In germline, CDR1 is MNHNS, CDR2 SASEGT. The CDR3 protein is CASTLQHAGETQYF. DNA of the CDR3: TGTGCCAGCACCCTACAGCACGCGGGCGAGACCCAGTACTTC.

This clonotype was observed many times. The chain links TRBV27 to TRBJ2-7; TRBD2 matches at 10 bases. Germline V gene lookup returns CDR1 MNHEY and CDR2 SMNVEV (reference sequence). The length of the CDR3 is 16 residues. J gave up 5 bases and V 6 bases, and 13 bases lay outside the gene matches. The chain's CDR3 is CASSSLRLAGLDEQYF. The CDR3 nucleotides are TGTGCCAGCAGCTCTCTCCGACTAGCGGGCCTCGACGAGCAGTACTTC.

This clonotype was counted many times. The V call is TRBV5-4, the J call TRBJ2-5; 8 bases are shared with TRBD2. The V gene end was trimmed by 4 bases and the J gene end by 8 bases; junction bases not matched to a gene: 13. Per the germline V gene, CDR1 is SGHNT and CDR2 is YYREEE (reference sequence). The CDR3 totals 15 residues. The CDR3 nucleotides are TGTGCCAGCAGCAAGACTAGCGCCTCATACGCAACCCAGTACTTC. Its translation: CASSKTSASYATQYF.

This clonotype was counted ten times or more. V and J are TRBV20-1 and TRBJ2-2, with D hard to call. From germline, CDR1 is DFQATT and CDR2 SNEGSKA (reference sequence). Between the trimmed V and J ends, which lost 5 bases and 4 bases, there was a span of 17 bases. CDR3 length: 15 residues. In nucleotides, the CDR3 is TGCAGTGCTGCCCCCCTTAGTGGAGTCACCGGGGAGCTGTTTTTT. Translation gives CSAAPLSGVTGELFF.

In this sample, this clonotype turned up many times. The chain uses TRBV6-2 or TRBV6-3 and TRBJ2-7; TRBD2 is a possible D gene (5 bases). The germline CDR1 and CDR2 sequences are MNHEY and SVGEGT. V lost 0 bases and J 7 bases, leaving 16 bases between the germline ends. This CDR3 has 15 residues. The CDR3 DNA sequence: TGTGCCAGCAGTTACTCGAAGGTTTGGAGCGGAGAGCAGTACTTC. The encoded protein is CASSYSKVWSGEQYF.

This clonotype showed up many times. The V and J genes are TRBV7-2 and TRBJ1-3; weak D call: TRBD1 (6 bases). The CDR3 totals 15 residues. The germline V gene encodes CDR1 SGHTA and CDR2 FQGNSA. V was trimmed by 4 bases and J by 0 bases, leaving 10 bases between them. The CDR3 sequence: CASSSTGVSGNTIYF. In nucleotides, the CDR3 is TGTGCCAGCAGCTCGACAGGAGTCTCTGGAAACACCATATATTTT.

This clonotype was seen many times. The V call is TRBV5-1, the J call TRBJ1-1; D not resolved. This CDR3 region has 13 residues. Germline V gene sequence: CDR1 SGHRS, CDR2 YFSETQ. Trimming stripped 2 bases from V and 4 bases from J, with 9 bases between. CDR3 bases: TGCGCCAGCAGCTTTGATGCGGGCACTGAAGCTTTCTTT. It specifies CASSFDAGTEAFF.

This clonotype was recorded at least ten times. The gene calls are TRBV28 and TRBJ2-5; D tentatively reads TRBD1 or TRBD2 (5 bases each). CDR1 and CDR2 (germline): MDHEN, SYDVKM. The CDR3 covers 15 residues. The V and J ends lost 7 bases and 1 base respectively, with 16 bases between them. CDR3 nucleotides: TGTGCCAGCAACCCCAGGGAGCGAGGCCAAGAGACCCAGTACTTC. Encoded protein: CASNPRERGQETQYF.

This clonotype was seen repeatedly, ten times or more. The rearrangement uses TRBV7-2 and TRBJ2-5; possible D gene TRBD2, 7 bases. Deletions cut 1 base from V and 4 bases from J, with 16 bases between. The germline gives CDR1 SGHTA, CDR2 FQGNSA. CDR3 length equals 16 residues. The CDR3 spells CASSLDGGAFVETQYF. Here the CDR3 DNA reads TGTGCCAGCAGCTTAGATGGGGGGGCCTTTGTAGAGACCCAGTACTTC.

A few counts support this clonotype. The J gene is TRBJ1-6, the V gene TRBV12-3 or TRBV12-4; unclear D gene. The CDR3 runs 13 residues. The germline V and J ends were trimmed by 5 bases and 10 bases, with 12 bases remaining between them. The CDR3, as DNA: TGTGCCAGCAGTCTGCCGTCGGGATCACCCCTCCACTTT. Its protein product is CASSLPSGSPLHF.